This T cell receptor beta chain appears in the sequencing data of a study of regulatory T cells in long-lasting Graves disease. Researchers made TCR beta libraries by using iRepertoire HTBI primers and running Arm-PCR on CDR3 regions. TCRdb redid the calling of the multiplex PCR reads with MiXCR, one entry per CDR3 protein. The top ten hold over 7% of the sample, which has approximately 540,000 distinct CDR3 sequences, about 11% seen once. Specified time point: newly diagnosed GD, antithyroid drugs for less than 3 months. After RNA was extracted from PBMCs, the TCR library was made from it. From germline, CDR1 is MNHNS and CDR2 SASEGT. Trimming cost V 6 bases and J 1 base, with 15 bases left between them. CDR3 length equals 15 residues. The sample holds many counts of this clonotype. The same sample was also used in a study of T cells in Graves' hyperthyroidism and ophthalmopathy.

The genes are TRBV6-1 and TRBJ1-2, with D perhaps matching TRBD1 (5 bases). Sequenced material: peripheral blood mononuclear cells (PBMCs), taken at new diagnosis, from a patient treated with antithyroid drugs. This sequence was found in a woman in her thirties with Graves disease. CDR3 protein: CASRIPGALNYGYTF. CDR3 in DNA: TGTGCCAGCAGAATACCCGGGGCACTTAACTATGGCTACACCTTC.